Shown below are 17 T cell receptor beta chains from a single sample sequenced in a study of cytotoxic CD8 clonotypes in ibrutinib-treated CLL. Clones were sequenced by immunoSEQ multiplex PCR, and TCRdb holds only the in-frame ones, with some missing. The sample includes 250,000 to 350,000 clones, less than 85% seen only once; the top ten take roughly 5%. The input for sequencing was PBMCs, taken at disease progression, from a patient treated with ibrutinib. These TCRs come from a human donor with chronic lymphocytic leukemia.

This rearrangement joins TRBV4-1 to TRBJ2-3; D ambiguous. The germline V gene has CDR1 MGHRA and CDR2 YSYEKL. The CDR3 runs to 15 residues. Trimming pared 4 bases from V and 2 bases from J, leaving 13 bases between. The CDR3 loop is CASSRESIATDTQYF. CDR3 nucleotide sequence: TGCGCCAGCAGCCGAGAATCAATTGCCACAGATACGCAGTATTTT.

This clone was seen only a few times. The chain has TRBV18 and TRBJ1-1; 8 bases line up with TRBD1. CDR3 length equals 15 residues. In germline, CDR1 is KGHSH, CDR2 LQKENI. V lost 3 bases, J lost 1 base, and 4 bases stayed unmatched. The CDR3 loop is CASSPGQGSNTEAFF. The CDR3 DNA reads TGTGCCAGCTCACCCGGACAGGGTTCGAACACTGAAGCTTTCTTT.

This clone has more than one count but fewer than ten. The chain combines TRBV5-4 with TRBJ1-2, with a possible D match to TRBD1 (6 bases). Germline-derived CDR1 and CDR2 are SGHNT and YYREEE (reference sequence). The CDR3 totals 13 residues. Trimming removed 5 bases from V and 0 bases from J, with 8 bases in between. CDR3 amino acids: CASRRTANYGYTF. CDR3 in DNA: TGTGCCAGCAGGCGGACAGCTAACTATGGCTACACCTTC.

J is TRBJ2-3 and V is TRBV18; D is tentatively TRBD1 or TRBD2 (6 bases each). The length of the CDR3 is 17 residues. Trimming pared 2 bases from V and 0 bases from J, leaving 15 bases between. CDR1 KGHSH and CDR2 LQKENI come from the germline V gene. The CDR3 spells CASSPTGKGTSTDTQYF. As DNA, the CDR3 is TGTGCCAGCTCACCAACAGGGAAGGGGACTAGCACAGATACGCAGTATTTT. The full variable domain, completed using reference TRBV18 and TRBJ2-3, is NAGVMQNPRHLVRRRGQEARLRCSPMKGHSHVYWYRQLPEEGLKFMVYLQKENIIDESGMPKERFSAEFPKEGPSILRIQQVVRGDSAAYFCASSPTGKGTSTDTQYFGPGTRLTVL.

This clone was observed a handful of times. The chain is built from TRBV14 and TRBJ1-2, with TRBD1 identical over 7 bases. V lost 4 bases to trimming and J lost 5 bases; unmatched junction nucleotides: 7. The germline V gene has CDR1 SGHDN and CDR2 FVKESK. This CDR3 is built from 14 residues. The CDR3 reads CASSLQGVRYGYTF. Here the CDR3 DNA reads TGTGCCAGCAGCCTTCAGGGGGTCCGATATGGCTACACCTTC.

This clone was observed a handful of times. The rearrangement uses TRBV2 and TRBJ1-2, with D perhaps TRBD1 (5 bases). CDR1 is SNHLY, CDR2 FYNNEI, per germline. Trimming cost V 7 bases and J 7 bases, with 10 bases left between them. The CDR3 is 11 amino acids. CDR3 amino acids: CASTQGAGYTF. CDR3 DNA sequence: TGTGCCAGCACCCAGGGAGCTGGCTACACCTTC. Full variable domain (outside the CDR3, taken from reference TRBV2 and TRBJ1-2): EPEVTQTPSHQVTQMGQEVILRCVPISNHLYFYWYRQILGQKVEFLVSFYNNEISEKSEIFDDQFSVERPDGSNFTLKIRSTKLEDSAMYFCASTQGAGYTFGSGTRLTVV.

V is TRBV11-2 and J is TRBJ2-7, with D possibly TRBD1 on 6 matching bases. CDR3 length: 15 amino acids. Trimming took off 0 bases at V and 7 bases at J, with 16 bases between the two ends. Germline V gene data show CDR1 as SGHAT and CDR2 as FQNNGV. CDR3 amino acids: CASSLDVGADMEQYF. The DNA of the CDR3 is TGTGCCAGCAGCTTAGATGTGGGGGCGGATATGGAGCAGTACTTC.

This chain joins TRBV5-6 and TRBJ2-1, with D maybe TRBD1 (6 bases). The CDR3 length is 16 residues. Looked up from germline, CDR1 is SGHDT and CDR2 is YYEEEE. The V gene lost 1 base and the J gene lost 3 bases, with 14 bases spanning the gap. The CDR3 spells CASSLYNRDYYNEQFF. The CDR3 nucleotides are TGTGCCAGCAGCTTGTATAACAGGGATTACTACAATGAGCAGTTCTTC.

The rearrangement links TRBV19 to TRBJ1-1; D not certain. The germline CDR1 and CDR2 sequences are LNHDA and SQIVND (reference sequence). V lost 5 bases and J lost 1, with 5 bases in between. This CDR3 has 12 residues. Here the CDR3 reads CASSFSNTEAFF. DNA for the CDR3: TGTGCCAGTAGTTTCTCGAACACTGAAGCTTTCTTT.

The chain couples TRBV19 to TRBJ2-3, with D uncertain. Trimming cost V 3 bases and J 0 bases, with 10 bases left between them. This CDR3 spans 15 amino acids. The germline V gene encodes CDR1 LNHDA and CDR2 SQIVND (reference sequence). CDR3 DNA: TGTGCCAGTAGTATGTATAGCCCCAGCACAGATACGCAGTATTTT. Encoded protein: CASSMYSPSTDTQYF.

CDR3 sequence reads: CASSLGSQETQYF. The CDR3 DNA follows: TGTGCCAGCAGCTTAGGGAGTCAAGAGACCCAGTACTTC. The V gene is TRBV7-3, the J gene TRBJ2-5; tentative D call: TRBD2 (5 bases). V lost 2 bases and J lost 2, with 6 bases in between. This CDR3 comprises 13 residues. The germline CDR1 and CDR2 sequences are SGHTA and FQGTGA.

The rearrangement uses TRBV27 and TRBJ2-2; D remains unclear. CDR1 is MNHEY, CDR2 SMNVEV, per germline (reference sequence). This CDR3 spans 12 amino acids. Between the trimmed V and J ends, which lost 3 bases and 4 bases, there was a span of 3 bases. The CDR3: CASSFSTGELFF. The CDR3 DNA reads as TGTGCCAGCAGTTTCAGCACCGGGGAGCTGTTTTTT.

This clone was counted a few times. This chain connects TRBV11-2 to TRBJ1-2; 7 nucleotides match TRBD1. Germline lookup yields CDR1 SGHAT and CDR2 FQNNGV. The CDR3 runs 13 residues. With V trimmed by 3 bases and J by 7 bases, 5 bases remained unmatched. The CDR3 region is CASSFSGGTGYTF. The CDR3 DNA follows: TGTGCCAGCAGCTTCTCAGGGGGTACTGGCTACACCTTC.

The chain combines TRBV10-2 with TRBJ1-5; maybe TRBD1 (6 bases). V was shortened by 8 bases and J by 4 bases, with 9 bases between the two germline ends. The CDR3 is 12 residues long. Germline CDR1 is WSHSY and CDR2 is SAAADI. This CDR3 is CASGGGNQPQHF. The CDR3 DNA follows: TGCGCCAGCGGAGGGGGAAATCAGCCCCAGCATTTT.

The chain combines TRBV5-1 with TRBJ1-1; D is possibly TRBD1 (5 bases). Germline V lookup: CDR1 SGHRS, CDR2 YFSETQ. CDR3 length equals 15 residues. The V end lost 0 bases, the J end lost 4 bases, and 13 bases lay between the germline ends. CDR3 residues: CASSLGGQGITEAFF. The CDR3 region has the DNA TGCGCCAGCAGCTTGGGTGGGCAGGGAATCACTGAAGCTTTCTTT.

The rearrangement links TRBV15 to TRBJ1-5, with D unresolved. This CDR3 has 15 amino acids. Trimming removed 6 bases at V and 7 bases at J, with 19 bases between. Germline V lookup: CDR1 LNHNV, CDR2 YYDKDF (reference sequence). The CDR3 DNA reads TGTGCCACCAGTCAAGAGAGGGTATGGGGACAGCCCCAGCATTTT. The encoded protein is CATSQERVWGQPQHF. Complete variable domain (other parts from reference TRBV15 and TRBJ1-5): DAMVIQNPRYQVTQFGKPVTLSCSQTLNHNVMYWYQQKSSQAPKLLFHYYDKDFNNEADTPDNFQSRRPNTSFCFLDIRSPGLGDTAMYLCATSQERVWGQPQHFGDGTRLSIL.

Only a few counts were recorded for this clone. This chain joins TRBV7-3 and TRBJ1-2; no definite D call. The CDR3 extends over 10 amino acids. Germline CDR1 SGHTA, CDR2 FQGTGA. Trimming left V 0 bases short and J 13 bases short, with 6 bases between. For the CDR3, the DNA is TGTGCCAGCAGCTTAACGGACTCCACCTTC. It encodes CASSLTDSTF.